This is a list of T cell receptor beta chains from one sample in a study of cytomegalovirus exposure and HLA in healthy donors. Produced via immunoSEQ multiplex PCR; TCRdb's table is partial and in-frame only. The sample carries roughly 150,000 clones, roughly 72% recorded once. Sequencing input: PBMCs. These TCRs come from a man in his forties in good health and CMV-seronegative. CDR3s leave out the opening cysteine and the closing phenylalanine or tryptophan. Size is stated for part of the rows, as once, few or many counts, or as a class when the clone is expanded.

CDR3 length | J gene | V gene | clone size | CDR3 protein
11 | TRBJ1-5 | TRBV7-9 | - | ASSLGQNQPQH
14 | TRBJ1-6 | TRBV6-6 | few | ASSSGSGKAGSPLN
12 | TRBJ1-2 | TRBV7-9 | - | ASSAGQGRYGYT
12 | TRBJ2-7 | TRBV5-1 | - | ASTQGQINYEQY
11 | TRBJ2-3 | TRBV27 | - | ASSLYYTDTQY
12 | TRBJ2-5 | TRBV29-1 | - | SATSGGYQETQY
9 | TRBJ1-1 | TRBV5-6 | few | ASSFSSEAF
12 | TRBJ2-2 | TRBV5-4 | - | ASRPDREGGELF
12 | TRBJ2-5 | TRBV5-6 | - | ASSWGTSGVTQY
11 | TRBJ2-3 | TRBV28 | - | ASSFSSTDTQY
14 | TRBJ2-7 | TRBV15 | few | ATSSPRASGSYEQY
13 | TRBJ1-3 | TRBV6-1 | - | ASSESPGTGNTIY
11 | TRBJ1-6 | TRBV7-9 | - | ASSSSTRSPLN
11 | TRBJ1-2 | TRBV7-9 | - | ASSSGANYGYT
12 | TRBJ2-7 | TRBV2 | - | ASSSQRGAYEQY
12 | TRBJ2-1 | TRBV28 | - | ASSLEENYNEQF
12 | TRBJ1-5 | TRBV2 | - | ASSETDSNQPQH
13 | TRBJ2-1 | TRBV5-1 | - | ASSLGLADYNEQF
12 | TRBJ2-7 | TRBV9 | - | ASSPGGGNNEQY
15 | TRBJ2-7 | TRBV5-4 | - | ASSPSTVTSGSYEQY
14 | TRBJ2-5 | TRBV7-9 | few | ASSLSAGGPQETQY
11 | TRBJ1-3 | TRBV7-8 | few | ASSFRQGNTIY
12 | TRBJ2-1 | TRBV6-5 | - | ASSYSRTGPVQF
12 | TRBJ2-1 | TRBV19 | few | ASDSGREDNEQF
13 | TRBJ1-1 | TRBV5-1 | - | ASRRTGGRNTEAF
12 | TRBJ1-2 | TRBV4-2 | - | ASSQGGGSYGYT
11 | TRBJ2-7 | TRBV28 | - | ATEQRPAGEQY
15 | TRBJ2-7 | TRBV7-6 | - | ASSPRMVRELSYEQY
14 | TRBJ2-5 | TRBV7-8 | - | ASSSYQGNNVETQY
13 | TRBJ1-3 | TRBV5-1 | few | ASRSSGGSGNTIY
12 | TRBJ1-4 | TRBV4-2 | - | ASSSAGSNEKLF
11 | TRBJ2-7 | TRBV4-1 | - | ASSQVEGLEQY
14 | TRBJ2-5 | TRBV9 | - | ASSYSRDRREETQY
15 | TRBJ2-7 | TRBV7-6 | - | ASSLESGGRASYEQY
10 | TRBJ1-2 | TRBV7-8 | - | ASSFTGYGYT
11 | TRBJ2-1 | TRBV4-2 | - | ASSGPTYSEQF
14 | TRBJ1-1 | TRBV7-2 | - | ASSQRPGEGNTEAF
10 | TRBJ2-7 | TRBV2 | - | ASSEGPYEQY
14 | TRBJ1-6 | TRBV13 | few | ASSLGPGSGKGPLH
12 | TRBJ2-7 | TRBV19 | - | ASSIRDRTYEQY
13 | TRBJ2-1 | TRBV19 | - | ASSIALAGGHEQF
12 | TRBJ1-6 | TRBV10-2 | - | ASRGDSPNSPLH
14 | TRBJ1-1 | TRBV5-4 | - | ASSLGQTTKNTEAF
13 | TRBJ1-1 | TRBV12-5 | - | ASARGQGYDTEAF
13 | TRBJ2-1 | TRBV13 | - | ASSFNSGLTNEQF
11 | TRBJ2-1 | TRBV2 | - | ASSGGTGDEQF
14 | TRBJ2-3 | TRBV15 | - | ATSRPDRVGTDTQY
9 | TRBJ2-7 | TRBV5-4 | few | ASSTGREQY
14 | TRBJ1-2 | TRBV5-6 | - | ASSLGSGTGGSGYT
14 | TRBJ2-1 | TRBV12-5 | few | ASGLVVSGRGDEQF
12 | TRBJ1-1 | TRBV5-1 | - | ASSLRTSGTEAF
14 | TRBJ2-1 | TRBV5-1 | - | ASSLYSTGWGNEQF
13 | TRBJ1-5 | TRBV7-8 | - | ASSLAPTVNQPQH
13 | TRBJ2-2 | TRBV30 | once | AWRRGGDYTGELF
9 | TRBJ2-1 | TRBV30 | - | AWTSGTEQF
12 | TRBJ2-1 | TRBV10-3 | - | AMRLAGDVDEQF
11 | TRBJ1-1 | TRBV7-9 | - | ASSLGIPTEAF
11 | TRBJ1-1 | TRBV9 | - | ASSVGGRAEAF
13 | TRBJ1-5 | TRBV21-1 | - | ASSKLWAHNQPQH
13 | TRBJ2-7 | TRBV6-5 | - | ASSTGQGSTYEQY